In this sample, the clone carrying this T cell receptor beta chain turned up a few times. The antigen is unknown. Sample-barcoded 5' priming and a J-beta primer mix drove a second PCR of roughly 7 to 11 cycles. TCRdb re-analysed the 5' RACE reads in MiXCR, keeping a single row per CDR3 protein. Among about 1.8 million distinct CDR3 sequences listed, just under 50% were seen once. It was roughly 10 milliliters of peripheral blood that were drawn from each donor. This sample stems from a study of blood T cells in healthy people across ages. Points from the study as a whole: Diversity was higher, and naive CD4+ cells more numerous, in long-lived donors than in aged donors.

Sequenced sample: blood. This clonotype was sampled from a middle-aged woman in good health.

In nucleotides, the CDR3 is TGTGCCAGCAGTTACTCTCTAGGCGGGGGCGCAGATACGCAGTATTTT. Amino acids: CASSYSLGGGADTQYF. The chain uses TRBV6-5 and TRBJ2-3; D is perhaps TRBD2 (7 bases). There are 16 residues in the CDR3. V lost 0 bases and J lost 4, with 14 bases in between. Germline values: CDR1 MNHEY, CDR2 SVGAGI.